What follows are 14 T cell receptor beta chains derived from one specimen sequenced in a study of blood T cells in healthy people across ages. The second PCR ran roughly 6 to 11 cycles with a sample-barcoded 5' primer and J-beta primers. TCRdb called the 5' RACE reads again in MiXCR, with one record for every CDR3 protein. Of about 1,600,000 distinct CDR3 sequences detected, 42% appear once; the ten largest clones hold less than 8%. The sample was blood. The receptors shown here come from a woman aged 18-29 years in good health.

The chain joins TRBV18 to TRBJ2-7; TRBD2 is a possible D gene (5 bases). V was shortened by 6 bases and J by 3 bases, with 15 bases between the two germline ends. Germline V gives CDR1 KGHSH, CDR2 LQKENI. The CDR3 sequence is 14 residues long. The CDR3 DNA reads TGTGCCAGCTCGGTGCGAGGGCCGATCTACGAGCAGTACTTC. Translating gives CASSVRGPIYEQYF.

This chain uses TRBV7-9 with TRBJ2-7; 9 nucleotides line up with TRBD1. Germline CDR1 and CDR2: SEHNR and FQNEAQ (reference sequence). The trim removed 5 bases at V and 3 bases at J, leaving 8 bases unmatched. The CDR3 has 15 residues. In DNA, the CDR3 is TGTGCCAGCAGCCAGGGGACAGGGAGGGTCTACGAGCAGTACTTC. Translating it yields CASSQGTGRVYEQYF.

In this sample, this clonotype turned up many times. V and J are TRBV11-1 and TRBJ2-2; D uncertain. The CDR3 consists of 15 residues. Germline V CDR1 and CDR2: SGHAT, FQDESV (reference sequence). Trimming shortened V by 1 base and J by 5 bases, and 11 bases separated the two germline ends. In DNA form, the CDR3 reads TGTGCCAGCAGCTTAGTGGCTATGCAAACCGGGGAGCTGTTTTTT. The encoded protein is CASSLVAMQTGELFF. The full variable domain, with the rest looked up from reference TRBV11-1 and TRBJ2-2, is EAEVAQSPRYKITEKSQAVAFWCDPISGHATLYWYRQILGQGPELLVQFQDESVVDDSQLPKDRFSAERLKGVDSTLKIQPAELGDSAMYLCASSLVAMQTGELFFGEGSRLTVL.

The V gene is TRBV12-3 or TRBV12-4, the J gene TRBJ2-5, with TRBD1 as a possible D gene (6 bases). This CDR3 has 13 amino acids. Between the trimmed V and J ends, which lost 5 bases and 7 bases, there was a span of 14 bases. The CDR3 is CASSGQSRGTQYF. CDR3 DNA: TGTGCCAGCAGTGGACAGTCAAGGGGGACCCAGTACTTC.

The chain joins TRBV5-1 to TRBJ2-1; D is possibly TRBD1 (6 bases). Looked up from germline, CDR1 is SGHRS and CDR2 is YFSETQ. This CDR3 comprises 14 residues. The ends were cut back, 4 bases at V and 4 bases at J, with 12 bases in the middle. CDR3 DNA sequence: TGCGCCAGCAGCCCCGGGACACGTTACAATGAGCAGTTCTTC. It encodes CASSPGTRYNEQFF.

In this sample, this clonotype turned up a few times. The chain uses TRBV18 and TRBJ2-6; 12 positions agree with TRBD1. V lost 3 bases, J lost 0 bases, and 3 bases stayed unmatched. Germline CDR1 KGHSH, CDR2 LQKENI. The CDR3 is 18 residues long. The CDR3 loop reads CASSPKGQGASGANVLTF. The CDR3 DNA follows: TGTGCCAGCTCACCCAAGGGACAGGGGGCCTCTGGGGCCAACGTCCTGACTTTC.

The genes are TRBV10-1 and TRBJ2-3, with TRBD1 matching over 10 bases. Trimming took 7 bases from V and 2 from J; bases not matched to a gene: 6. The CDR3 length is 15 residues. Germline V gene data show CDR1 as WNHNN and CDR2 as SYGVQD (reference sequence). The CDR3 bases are TGCGCCAGCAACGAGGGACAGGGGAACACAGATACGCAGTATTTT. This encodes CASNEGQGNTDTQYF.

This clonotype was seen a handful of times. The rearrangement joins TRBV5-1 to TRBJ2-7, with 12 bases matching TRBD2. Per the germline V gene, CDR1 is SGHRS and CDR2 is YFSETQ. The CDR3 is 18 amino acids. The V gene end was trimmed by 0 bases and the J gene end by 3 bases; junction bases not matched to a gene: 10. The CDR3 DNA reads TGCGCCAGCAGCTTGGGGGGACTAGCGGGCCGGGGGGACTACGAGCAGTACTTC. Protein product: CASSLGGLAGRGDYEQYF.

The CDR3 sequence: CASSLLAGESNEQYF. The CDR3 DNA reads TGTGCCAGCAGTTTACTAGCGGGAGAAAGCAATGAGCAGTACTTC. This rearrangement joins TRBV28 to TRBJ2-5; 10 nucleotides match TRBD2. This CDR3 contains 15 residues. The germline V gene has CDR1 MDHEN and CDR2 SYDVKM. With 2 bases clipped from V and 11 bases from J, the junction kept 11 bases outside the gene matches.

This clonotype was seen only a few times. CDR3 protein: CAISESRAQETQYF. The CDR3 DNA follows: TGTGCCATCAGTGAGTCGCGGGCCCAAGAGACCCAGTACTTC. The chain carries TRBV10-3 and TRBJ2-5, with D perhaps TRBD2 (5 bases). Trimming pared 0 bases from V and 1 base from J, leaving 6 bases between. Germline-derived CDR1 and CDR2 are ENHRY and SYGVKD. The CDR3 loop spans 14 amino acids.

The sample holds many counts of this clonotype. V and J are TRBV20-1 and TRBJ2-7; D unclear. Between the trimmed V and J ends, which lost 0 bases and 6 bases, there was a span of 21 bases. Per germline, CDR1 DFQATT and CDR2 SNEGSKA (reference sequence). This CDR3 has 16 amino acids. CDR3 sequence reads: CSARDLRPRISGEQYF. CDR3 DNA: TGCAGTGCTAGAGATCTAAGACCTAGGATATCGGGCGAGCAGTACTTC.

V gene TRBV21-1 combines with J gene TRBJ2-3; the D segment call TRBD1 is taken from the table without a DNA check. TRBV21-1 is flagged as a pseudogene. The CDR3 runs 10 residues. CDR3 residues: CAGTGDTQYF. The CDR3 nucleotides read TGTGCCGGTACAGGGGACACGCAGTATTTT.

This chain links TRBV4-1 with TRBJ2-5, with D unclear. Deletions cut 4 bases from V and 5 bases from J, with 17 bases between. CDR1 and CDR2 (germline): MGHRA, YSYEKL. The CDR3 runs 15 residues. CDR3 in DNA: TGCGCCAGCAGCCCCACCGGTGGAATGGGGGAGACCCAGTACTTC. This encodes CASSPTGGMGETQYF.

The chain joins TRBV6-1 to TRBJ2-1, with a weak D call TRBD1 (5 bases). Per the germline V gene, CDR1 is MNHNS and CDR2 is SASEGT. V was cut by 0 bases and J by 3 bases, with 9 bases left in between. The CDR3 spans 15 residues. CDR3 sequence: CASSEAPDSYNEQFF. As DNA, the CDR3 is TGTGCCAGCAGTGAAGCCCCCGACAGCTACAATGAGCAGTTCTTC.